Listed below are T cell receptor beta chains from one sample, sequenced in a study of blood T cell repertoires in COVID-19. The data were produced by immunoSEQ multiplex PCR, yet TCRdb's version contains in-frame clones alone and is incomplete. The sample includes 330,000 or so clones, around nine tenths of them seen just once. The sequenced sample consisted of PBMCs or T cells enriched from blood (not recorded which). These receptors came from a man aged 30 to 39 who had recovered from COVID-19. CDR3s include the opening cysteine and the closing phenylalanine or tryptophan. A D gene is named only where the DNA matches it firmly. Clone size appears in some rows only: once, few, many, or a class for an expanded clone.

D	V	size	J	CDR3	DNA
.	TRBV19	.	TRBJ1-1	CASRSAGWTEAFF	TGTGCCAGTCGGTCGGCAGGGTGGACTGAAGCTTTCTTT
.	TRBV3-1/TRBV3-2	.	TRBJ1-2	CASSQYFGGRDYGYTF	TGTGCCAGCAGCCAATATTTCGGGGGGCGGGACTATGGCTACACCTTC
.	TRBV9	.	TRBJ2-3	CASSVPGQGGGTDTQYF	TGTGCCAGCAGCGTACCGGGGCAGGGGGGAGGCACAGATACGCAGTATTTT
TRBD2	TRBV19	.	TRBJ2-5	CASGIGASGGQETQYF	TGTGCCAGTGGGATAGGGGCTAGCGGGGGTCAGGAGACCCAGTACTTC
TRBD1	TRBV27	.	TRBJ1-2	CASSRDRGRGYTF	TGTGCCAGCAGCCGAGACAGGGGGAGAGGCTACACCTTC
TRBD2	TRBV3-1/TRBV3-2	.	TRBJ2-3	CASSPGLAGTDTQYF	TGTGCCAGCAGCCCTGGACTAGCGGGGACAGATACGCAGTATTTT
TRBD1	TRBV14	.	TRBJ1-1	CASSRPDRATEAFF	TGTGCCAGCAGCCGACCCGACAGGGCCACTGAAGCTTTCTTT
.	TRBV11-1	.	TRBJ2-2	CASRLEPNTGELFF	TGTGCCAGCAGGTTAGAGCCTAACACCGGGGAGCTGTTTTTT
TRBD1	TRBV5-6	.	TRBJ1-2	CASSFASAFGTANYGYTF	TGTGCCAGCAGCTTCGCTTCTGCCTTCGGGACAGCTAACTATGGCTACACCTTC
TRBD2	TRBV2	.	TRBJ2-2	CASSKTSGNTGELFF	TGTGCCAGCAGTAAGACTAGCGGGAACACCGGGGAGCTGTTTTTT
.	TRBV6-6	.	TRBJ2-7	CASQRDTSYEQYF	TGTGCCAGCCAGAGGGACACCTCCTACGAGCAGTACTTC
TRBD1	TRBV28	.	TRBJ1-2	CASSVGDRGGYGYTF	TGTGCCAGCAGTGTAGGGGACAGGGGGGGTTATGGCTACACCTTC
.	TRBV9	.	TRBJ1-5	CASSVGPGEPQHF	TGTGCCAGCAGCGTAGGGCCAGGGGAGCCCCAGCATTTT
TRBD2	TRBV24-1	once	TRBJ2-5	CATSDSLAGGNQETQYF	TGTGCCACCAGTGATTCCCTAGCGGGGGGGAACCAAGAGACCCAGTACTTC
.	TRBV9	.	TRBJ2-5	CASSVVGGFQETQYF	TGTGCCAGCAGCGTAGTTGGAGGGTTCCAAGAGACCCAGTACTTC
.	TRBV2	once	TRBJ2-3	CASSELLQYF	TGTGCCAGCAGTGAACTTCTCCAGTATTTT
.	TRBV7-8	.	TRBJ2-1	CASSYYSPSNEQFF	TGTGCCAGCAGTTACTACTCCCCGTCCAATGAGCAGTTCTTC
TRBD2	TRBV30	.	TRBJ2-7	CAWSWGLAGYEQYF	TGTGCCTGGAGTTGGGGGTTAGCGGGCTACGAGCAGTACTTC
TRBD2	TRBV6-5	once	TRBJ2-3	CASSYSLAGGMDTQYF	TGTGCCAGCAGTTACTCGCTCGCGGGGGGCATGGATACGCAGTATTTT
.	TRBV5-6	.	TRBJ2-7	CASSLAVGEQYF	TGTGCCAGCAGCTTAGCCGTCGGCGAGCAGTACTTC
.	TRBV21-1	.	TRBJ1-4	CASSKDVWSAGIGEKLFF	TGTGCCAGCAGCAAAGATGTGTGGAGTGCGGGGATTGGTGAAAAACTGTTTTTT
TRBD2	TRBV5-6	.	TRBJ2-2	CASSYLTSGVGTGELFF	TGTGCCAGCAGCTATTTGACTAGCGGGGTCGGGACCGGGGAGCTGTTTTTT
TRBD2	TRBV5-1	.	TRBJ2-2	CASRSPSGGTNTGELFF	TGCGCCAGCAGAAGCCCTAGCGGGGGTACGAACACCGGGGAGCTGTTTTTT
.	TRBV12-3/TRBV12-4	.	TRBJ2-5	CASSQGETQYF	TGTGCCAGCAGCCAGGGGGAGACCCAGTACTTC
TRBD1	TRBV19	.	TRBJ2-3	CASSIGGTGRTDTQYF	TGTGCCAGTAGTATAGGGGGGACAGGGAGGACAGATACGCAGTATTTT
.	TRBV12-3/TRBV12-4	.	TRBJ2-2	CASNLGGELFF	TGTGCCAGCAACCTAGGCGGGGAGCTGTTTTTT
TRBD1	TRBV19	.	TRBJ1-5	CASRRTGLYQPQHF	TGTGCCAGCAGAAGGACAGGTCTATATCAGCCCCAGCATTTT
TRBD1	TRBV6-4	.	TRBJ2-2	CASSDVRGQEELFF	TGTGCCAGCAGTGACGTCAGGGGGCAAGAGGAGCTGTTTTTT